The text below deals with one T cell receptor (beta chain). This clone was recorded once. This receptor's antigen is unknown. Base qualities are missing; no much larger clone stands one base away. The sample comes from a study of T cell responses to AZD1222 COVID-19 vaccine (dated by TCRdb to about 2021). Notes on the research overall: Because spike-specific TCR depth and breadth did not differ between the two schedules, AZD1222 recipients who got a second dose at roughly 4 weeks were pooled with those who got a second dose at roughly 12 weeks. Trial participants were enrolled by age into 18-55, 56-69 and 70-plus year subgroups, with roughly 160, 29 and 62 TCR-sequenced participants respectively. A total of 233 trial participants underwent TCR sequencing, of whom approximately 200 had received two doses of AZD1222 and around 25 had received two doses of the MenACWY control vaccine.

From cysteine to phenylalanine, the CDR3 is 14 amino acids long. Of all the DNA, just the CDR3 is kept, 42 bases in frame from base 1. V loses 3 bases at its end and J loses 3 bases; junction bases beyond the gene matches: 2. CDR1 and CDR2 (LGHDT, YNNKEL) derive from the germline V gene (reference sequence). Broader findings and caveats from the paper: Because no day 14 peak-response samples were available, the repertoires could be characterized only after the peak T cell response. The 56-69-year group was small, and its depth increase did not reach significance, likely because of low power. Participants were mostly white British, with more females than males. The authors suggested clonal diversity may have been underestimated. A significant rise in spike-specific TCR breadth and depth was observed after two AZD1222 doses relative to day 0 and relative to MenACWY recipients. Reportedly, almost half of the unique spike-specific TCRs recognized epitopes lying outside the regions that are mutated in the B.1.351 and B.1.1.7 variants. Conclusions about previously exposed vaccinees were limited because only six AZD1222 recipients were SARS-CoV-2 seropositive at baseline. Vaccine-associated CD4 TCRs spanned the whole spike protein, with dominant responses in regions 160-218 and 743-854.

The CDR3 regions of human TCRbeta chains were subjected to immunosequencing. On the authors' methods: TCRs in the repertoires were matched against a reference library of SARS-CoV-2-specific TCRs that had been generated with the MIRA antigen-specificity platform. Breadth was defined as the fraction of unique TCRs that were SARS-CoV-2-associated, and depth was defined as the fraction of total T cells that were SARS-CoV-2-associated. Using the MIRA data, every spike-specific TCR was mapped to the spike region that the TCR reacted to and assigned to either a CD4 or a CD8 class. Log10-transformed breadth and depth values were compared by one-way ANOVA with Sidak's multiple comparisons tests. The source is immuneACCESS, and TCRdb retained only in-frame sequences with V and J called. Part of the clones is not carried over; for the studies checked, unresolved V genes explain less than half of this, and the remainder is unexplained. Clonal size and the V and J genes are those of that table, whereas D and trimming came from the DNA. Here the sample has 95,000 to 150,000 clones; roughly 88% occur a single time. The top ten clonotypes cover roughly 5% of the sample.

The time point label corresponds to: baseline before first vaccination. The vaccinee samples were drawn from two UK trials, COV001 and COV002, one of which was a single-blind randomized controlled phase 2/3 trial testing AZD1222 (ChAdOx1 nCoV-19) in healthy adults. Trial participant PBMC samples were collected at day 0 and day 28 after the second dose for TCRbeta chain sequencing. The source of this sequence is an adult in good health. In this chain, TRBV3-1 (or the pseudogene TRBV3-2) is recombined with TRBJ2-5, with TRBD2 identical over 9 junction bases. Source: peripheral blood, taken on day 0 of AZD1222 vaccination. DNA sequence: TGTGCCAGCAGCCAGCGGGGGGGAAAAGAGACCCAGTACTTC. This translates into CASSQRGGKETQYF.